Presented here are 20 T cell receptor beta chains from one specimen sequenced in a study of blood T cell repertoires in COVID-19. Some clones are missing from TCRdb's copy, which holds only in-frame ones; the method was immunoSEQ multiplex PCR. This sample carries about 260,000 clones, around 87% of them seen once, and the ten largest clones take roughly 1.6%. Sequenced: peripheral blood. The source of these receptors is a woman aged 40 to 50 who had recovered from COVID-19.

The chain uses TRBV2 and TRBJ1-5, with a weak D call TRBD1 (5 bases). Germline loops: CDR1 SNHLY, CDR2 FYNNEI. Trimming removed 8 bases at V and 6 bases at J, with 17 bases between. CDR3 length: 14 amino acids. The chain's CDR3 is CASRGTVAGQPQHF. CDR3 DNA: TGTGCCAGCCGTGGGACCGTCGCGGGTCAGCCCCAGCATTTT.

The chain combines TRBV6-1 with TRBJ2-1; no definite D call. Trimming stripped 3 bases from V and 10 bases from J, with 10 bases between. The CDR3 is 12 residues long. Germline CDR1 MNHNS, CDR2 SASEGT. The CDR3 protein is CASSEVPREQFF. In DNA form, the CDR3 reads TGTGCCAGCAGTGAGGTCCCCAGGGAGCAGTTCTTC.

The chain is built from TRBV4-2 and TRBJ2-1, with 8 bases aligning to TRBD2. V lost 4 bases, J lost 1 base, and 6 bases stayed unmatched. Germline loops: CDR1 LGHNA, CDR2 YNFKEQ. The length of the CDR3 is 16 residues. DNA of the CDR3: TGTGCCAGCAGCCCCGGGGGGGCACTATCCTACAATGAGCAGTTCTTC. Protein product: CASSPGGALSYNEQFF.

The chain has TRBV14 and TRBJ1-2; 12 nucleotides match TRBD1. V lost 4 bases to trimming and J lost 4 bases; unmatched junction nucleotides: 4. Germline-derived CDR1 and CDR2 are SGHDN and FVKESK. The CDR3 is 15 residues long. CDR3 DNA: TGTGCCAGCAGCCCACCGGGACAGGGGGCCTATGGCTACACCTTC. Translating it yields CASSPPGQGAYGYTF.

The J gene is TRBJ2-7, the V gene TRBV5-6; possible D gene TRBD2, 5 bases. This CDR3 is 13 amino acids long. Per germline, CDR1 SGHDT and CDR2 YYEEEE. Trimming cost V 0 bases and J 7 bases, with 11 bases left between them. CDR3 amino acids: CASSLGGTGEQYF. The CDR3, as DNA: TGTGCCAGCAGCTTGGGGGGAACGGGGGAGCAGTACTTC.

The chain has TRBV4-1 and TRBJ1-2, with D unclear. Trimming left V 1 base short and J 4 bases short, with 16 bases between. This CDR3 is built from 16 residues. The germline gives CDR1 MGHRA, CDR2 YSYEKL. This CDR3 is CASSQVPGAHIYGYTF. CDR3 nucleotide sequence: TGCGCCAGCAGCCAAGTCCCCGGTGCGCATATCTATGGCTACACCTTC.

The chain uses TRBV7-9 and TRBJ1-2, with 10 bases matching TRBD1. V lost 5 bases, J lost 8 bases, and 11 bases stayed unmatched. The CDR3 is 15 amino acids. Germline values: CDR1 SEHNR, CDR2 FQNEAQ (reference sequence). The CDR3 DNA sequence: TGTGCCAGCAGCACGCAGGGACAGGGGACTATGGGCTACACCTTC. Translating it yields CASSTQGQGTMGYTF. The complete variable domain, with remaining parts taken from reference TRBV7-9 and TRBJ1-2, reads DTGVSQNPRHKITKRGQNVTFRCDPISEHNRLYWYRQTLGQGPEFLTYFQNEAQLEKSRLLSDRFSAERPKGSFSTLEIQRTEQGDSAMYLCASSTQGQGTMGYTFGSGTRLTVV.

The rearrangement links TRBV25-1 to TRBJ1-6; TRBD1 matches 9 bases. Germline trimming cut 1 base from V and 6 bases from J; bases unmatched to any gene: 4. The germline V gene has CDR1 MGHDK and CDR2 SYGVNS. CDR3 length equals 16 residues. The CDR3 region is CASSELQGATNSPLHF. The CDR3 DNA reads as TGTGCCAGCAGTGAATTACAGGGGGCCACTAATTCACCCCTCCACTTT.

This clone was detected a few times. The CDR3 reads CAWSAPSGVGYTF. CDR3 nucleotides: TGTGCCTGGAGCGCACCGAGCGGAGTTGGCTACACCTTC. This sequence joins TRBV30 and TRBJ1-2; D unclear. Trimming pared 3 bases from V and 7 bases from J, leaving 15 bases between. Germline V gene data show CDR1 as GTSNPN and CDR2 as SVGIG (reference sequence). The CDR3 spans 13 residues.

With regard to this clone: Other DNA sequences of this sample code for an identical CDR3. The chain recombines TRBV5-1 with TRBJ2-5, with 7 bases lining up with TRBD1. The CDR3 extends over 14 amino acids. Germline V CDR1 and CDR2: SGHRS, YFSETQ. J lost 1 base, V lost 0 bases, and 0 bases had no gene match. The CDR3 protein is CASSLGQGQETQYF. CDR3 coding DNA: TGCGCCAGCAGCTTGGGACAGGGCCAAGAGACCCAGTACTTC.

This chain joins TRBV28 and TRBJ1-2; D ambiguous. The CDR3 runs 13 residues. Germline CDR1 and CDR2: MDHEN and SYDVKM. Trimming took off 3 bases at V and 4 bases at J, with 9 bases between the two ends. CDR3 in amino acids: CASSFVGFYGYTF. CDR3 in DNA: TGTGCCAGCAGTTTCGTCGGGTTCTATGGCTACACCTTC.

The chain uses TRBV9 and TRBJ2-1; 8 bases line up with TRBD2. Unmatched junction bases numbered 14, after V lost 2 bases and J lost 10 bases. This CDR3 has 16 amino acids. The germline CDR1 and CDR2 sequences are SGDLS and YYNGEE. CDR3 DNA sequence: TGTGCCAGCAGCGTGGCCAGCGGGGGAGTCTTTTTAGAGCAGTTCTTC. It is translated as CASSVASGGVFLEQFF.

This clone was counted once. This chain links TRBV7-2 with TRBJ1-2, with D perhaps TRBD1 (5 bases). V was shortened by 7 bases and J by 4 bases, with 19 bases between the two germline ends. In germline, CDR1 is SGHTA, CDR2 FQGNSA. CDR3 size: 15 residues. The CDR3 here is CASTKSGGLVYGYTF. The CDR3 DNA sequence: TGTGCCAGCACCAAATCGGGGGGACTAGTCTATGGCTACACCTTC.

For the CDR3, the DNA is TGCAGCGTTGAAGTGGGGGCCGGGGAGACCCAGTACTTC. It is translated as CSVEVGAGETQYF. V gene TRBV29-1 combines with J gene TRBJ2-5; D is possibly TRBD1 (6 bases). Looked up from germline, CDR1 is SQVTM and CDR2 is ANQGSEA. Between the trimmed V and J ends, which lost 1 base and 5 bases, there was a span of 11 bases. This CDR3 is 13 amino acids long.

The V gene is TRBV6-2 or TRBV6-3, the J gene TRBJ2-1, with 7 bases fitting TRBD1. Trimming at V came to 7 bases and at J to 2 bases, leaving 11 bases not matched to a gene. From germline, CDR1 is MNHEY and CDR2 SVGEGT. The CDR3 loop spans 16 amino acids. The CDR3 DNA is TGTGCCAGCAACCCCCACCCCGGGACAGCCTACAATGAGCAGTTCTTC. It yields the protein CASNPHPGTAYNEQFF.

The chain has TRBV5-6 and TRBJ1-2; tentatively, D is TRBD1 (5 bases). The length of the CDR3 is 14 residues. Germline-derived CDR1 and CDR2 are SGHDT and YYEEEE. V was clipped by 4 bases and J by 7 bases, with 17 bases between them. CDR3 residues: CASSRGSGFRGYTF. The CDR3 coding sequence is TGTGCCAGCAGCCGAGGATCAGGGTTTCGTGGCTACACCTTC.

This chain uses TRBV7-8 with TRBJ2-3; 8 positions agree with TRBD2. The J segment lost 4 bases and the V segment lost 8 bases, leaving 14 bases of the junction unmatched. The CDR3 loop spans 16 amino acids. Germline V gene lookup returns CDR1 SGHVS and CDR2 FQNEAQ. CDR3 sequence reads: CASVTSAGGVPDTQYF. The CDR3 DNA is TGTGCCAGCGTGACTAGCGCCGGGGGAGTCCCAGATACGCAGTATTTT.

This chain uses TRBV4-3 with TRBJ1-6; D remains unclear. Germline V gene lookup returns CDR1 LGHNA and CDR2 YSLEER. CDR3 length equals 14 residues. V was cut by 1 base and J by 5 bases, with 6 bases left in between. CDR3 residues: CASSQVIDNSPLHF. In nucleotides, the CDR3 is TGCGCCAGCAGCCAAGTGATAGATAATTCACCCCTCCACTTT.

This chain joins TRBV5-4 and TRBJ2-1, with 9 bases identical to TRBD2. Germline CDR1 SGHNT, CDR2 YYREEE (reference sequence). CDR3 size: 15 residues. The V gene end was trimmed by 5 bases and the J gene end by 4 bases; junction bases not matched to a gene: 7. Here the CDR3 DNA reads TGTGCCAGCAGTGCGACTAGCGGTACGTACAATGAGCAGTTCTTC. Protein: CASSATSGTYNEQFF.

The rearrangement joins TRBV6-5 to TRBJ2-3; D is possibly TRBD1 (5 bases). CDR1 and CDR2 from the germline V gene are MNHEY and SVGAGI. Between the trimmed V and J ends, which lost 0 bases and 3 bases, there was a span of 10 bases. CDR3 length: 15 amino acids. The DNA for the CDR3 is TGTGCCAGCAGTTACTCGACAGTGAATACAGATACGCAGTATTTT. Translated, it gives CASSYSTVNTDTQYF.